The 19 T cell receptor beta chains below come from one sample, sequenced in a study of tumor and adjacent non-tumor tissue in lung cancer. TCRbeta libraries were built with three rounds of nested PCR, modified from ARM-PCR. Using its own MiXCR run on the multiplex PCR reads, TCRdb lists one record per CDR3 protein. The sample includes roughly 43,000 distinct CDR3 sequences, 60% of them seen just once. RNA was extracted from bulk tissue without any cell sorting. More than 3 cm separated this lung sample from the edge of the tumor. The sequenced sample was distant non-tumor lung tissue. The receptor source for this set is a man aged 45 to 65 with non-small cell lung cancer.

This clonotype has at least ten counts. The chain links TRBV12-3 or TRBV12-4 to TRBJ2-7; the D gene is possibly TRBD2 (6 bases). CDR3 length equals 19 residues. V shed 4 bases and J shed 3 bases, with 28 bases lying between them. CDR3 bases: TGTGCCAGCAGTTCGATTACCCCGGGGTGGAGGGAATATTACTACGAGCAGTACTTC. Amino acid sequence: CASSSITPGWREYYYEQYF.

To note about this clonotype: Mismatch with germline at one junction end may stem from a read error. The chain employs TRBV5-4 and TRBJ2-3, with 9 bases aligning to TRBD2. The CDR3 has 14 residues. Looked up from germline, CDR1 is SGHNT and CDR2 is YYREEE (reference sequence). The CDR3 DNA follows: TGTGCTAGCAGCTTTAGCGGGAGTGCAGATATGCACTATTTT. Translating it yields CASSFSGSADMHYF.

This clonotype was picked up many times. The V gene is TRBV12-3 or TRBV12-4, the J gene TRBJ1-1, with a possible D match to TRBD1 (5 bases). The CDR3 has 13 residues. Trimming took 7 bases from V and 3 from J, leaving 12 bases between them. CDR3 nucleotide sequence: TGTGCCAGCACCTTACAGGAATACACTGAAGCTTTCTTT. This translates into CASTLQEYTEAFF.

In regard to this clonotype: This may come from a read error, since a much larger clone is one base off. The chain uses TRBV10-3 and TRBJ2-7, with TRBD2 matching over 8 bases. CDR1 is ENHRY, CDR2 SYGVKD, per germline. J gave up 2 bases and V 6 bases, and 9 bases lay outside the gene matches. The CDR3 length is 15 residues. Written as DNA, the CDR3 is TGTGCCATCAGGGGGTCGGGGGGGAGCCCCTACGAGCAGTACTTC. Protein sequence: CAIRGSGGSPYEQYF.

For this clonotype: The CDR3 ends on some other residue instead of the conserved phenylalanine or tryptophan, so this is likely a read error. The rearrangement uses TRBV5-1 and TRBJ2-7; D may correspond to TRBD1 or TRBD2 (5 bases each). The CDR3 runs 15 residues. Trimming cost V 0 bases and J 4 bases, with 14 bases left between them. Germline values: CDR1 SGHRS, CDR2 YFSETQ. DNA for the CDR3: TGCGCCAGCAGCTTGGGTGATCGGGGCGGATACGAGCAGTACATC. Residues: CASSLGDRGGYEQYI.

For this clonotype: Sequence at one end of the junction differs from germline and may be a read error. The chain is built from TRBV20-1 and TRBJ1-5; no reliable D call. The germline CDR1 and CDR2 sequences are DFQATT and SNEGSKA (reference sequence). This CDR3 spans 17 amino acids. Here the CDR3 reads CSAPSEGRRWINQSQHF. CDR3 coding DNA: TGCAGTGCTCCTTCGGAGGGCCGGCGGTGGATCAATCAGTCCCAGCATTTT.

For this clonotype: At one end the junction does not follow the germline gene, possibly because of a read error. V is TRBV4-1 and J is TRBJ1-1, with 7 bases lining up with TRBD1. This CDR3 comprises 16 residues. CDR1 and CDR2 (germline): MGHRA, YSYEKL. CDR3: CTSSRDLPTGLSEAFF. As DNA, the CDR3 is TGCACCAGCAGCCGAGACCTACCGACAGGGCTGTCTGAAGCTTTCTTT.

Concerning this clonotype itself: The junction departs from germline at one end; a sequencing error may be responsible. The chain links TRBV4-2 to TRBJ1-6; D not certain. There are 16 residues in the CDR3. Germline CDR1 is LGHNA and CDR2 is YNFKEQ. The CDR3 is CANSLGLMGSNSPLHF. The DNA of the CDR3 is TGTGCCAACAGCCTCGGTCTGATGGGGTCGAATTCACCCCTCCACTTT.

The chain uses TRBV9 and TRBJ1-2, with 10 bases fitting TRBD1. The CDR3 consists of 14 residues. Germline CDR1 reads SGDLS; CDR2 reads YYNGEE. V was pared by 4 bases and J by 3 bases, with 3 bases of the junction left unmatched. The CDR3 spells CASSRTGGDYGYTF. As DNA, the CDR3 is TGTGCCAGCAGCCGGACAGGGGGGGACTATGGCTACACCTTC.

Details on this clonotype: An end of the junction differs from the germline gene, which may be a read error. V usage is TRBV27 and J usage is TRBJ1-5, with no clear D. Germline-derived CDR1 and CDR2 are MNHEY and SMNVEV (reference sequence). The CDR3 totals 15 residues. The CDR3 DNA follows: TGTGCCAGCAGCCCAGTGGCCGTGGGCAATCACCCCCAGCATTTT. Protein product: CASSPVAVGNHPQHF.

This clonotype showed up just a few times. A read error may produce the germline difference seen at one junction end. The gene calls are TRBV11-3 and TRBJ2-1; 7 bases line up with TRBD2. The CDR3 loop spans 16 amino acids. Germline V CDR1 and CDR2: SGHNT, YENEEA. The CDR3 nucleotides read TGTGCCAGTAGCTACACAAGCGGGGCACAGTACAATGAGCAGTTCTTC. This translates into CASSYTSGAQYNEQFF.

In its sample, this clonotype was seen a few times. The germline gene is not matched at one end of the junction; a read error may be the cause. This chain joins TRBV29-1 and TRBJ1-2, with D perhaps TRBD1 (5 bases). The CDR3 has 14 residues. Germline V lookup: CDR1 SQVTM, CDR2 ANQGSEA. CDR3 DNA: TGTAGCGTTGAAACCCGGGGGGGGTCCAGTGGCCACACCTTC. This translates into CSVETRGGSSGHTF.

This clonotype appeared many times. The chain is built from TRBV7-2 and TRBJ2-1; tentatively, D is TRBD1 or TRBD2 (5 bases each). Trimming stripped 2 bases from V and 6 bases from J, with 17 bases between. The CDR3 loop spans 16 amino acids. CDR1 SGHTA and CDR2 FQGNSA come from the germline V gene. CDR3 nucleotides: TGTGCCAGCAGCTTAAGTCTAGCCGAGAGGGGCAATGAGCAGTTCTTC. It yields the protein CASSLSLAERGNEQFF.

The count of this clonotype is one. The gene calls are TRBV6-6 and TRBJ1-6; D not resolved. The V and J ends lost 6 bases and 4 bases respectively, with 19 bases between them. The CDR3 runs 17 residues. Germline V CDR1 and CDR2: MNHNY, SVGAGI (reference sequence). CDR3 DNA: TGTGCCAGCAGGTACAATGAGACGAGCTCTTATAATTCACCCCTCCACTTT. Its protein is CASRYNETSSYNSPLHF.

CDR3 DNA sequence: TGTGCTAGCGGCTACAGCTACGCGGAGACCCAGTACTTC. Its translation: CASGYSYAETQYF. V gene TRBV4-2 combines with J gene TRBJ2-5; D might be TRBD2 (6 bases). The V gene's germline CDR1 is LGHNA and CDR2 YNFKEQ. The CDR3 runs to 13 residues.

Many counts were recorded for this clonotype. The chain joins TRBV5-4 to TRBJ2-3, with D perhaps TRBD1 (5 bases). The CDR3 is 13 residues long. Trimming cost V 4 bases and J 4 bases, with 10 bases left between them. The germline gives CDR1 SGHNT, CDR2 YYREEE (reference sequence). Here the CDR3 DNA reads TGTGCCAGCAGCCCGCAGGGATCAGATACGCAGTATTTT. Protein product: CASSPQGSDTQYF. The variable domain in full, completed from reference TRBV5-4 and TRBJ2-3, reads ETGVTQSPTHLIKTRGQQVTLRCSSQSGHNTVSWYQQALGQGPQFIFQYYREEENGRGNFPPRFSGLQFPNYSSELNVNALELDDSALYLCASSPQGSDTQYFGPGTRLTVL.

A few counts support this clonotype. The chain links TRBV7-8 to TRBJ2-3, with unresolved D. V gave up 3 bases and J gave up 4 bases, with 8 bases separating them. This CDR3 region has 13 residues. Per the germline V gene, CDR1 is SGHVS and CDR2 is FQNEAQ. The CDR3 loop reads CASSFLRADTQYF. In DNA form, the CDR3 reads TGTGCCAGCAGCTTCCTAAGGGCAGATACGCAGTATTTT.

Details on this clonotype: One end of the junction does not line up with germline, which may come from a read error. The chain recombines TRBV5-6 with TRBJ2-1, with a tentative D call TRBD1 (6 bases). The CDR3 runs to 18 residues. Germline values: CDR1 SGHDT, CDR2 YYEEEE. CDR3 region: CTSSWARGSTTSYIEQFF. The CDR3 coding sequence is TGTACCAGCAGCTGGGCCAGGGGCAGCACCACCTCCTACATTGAGCAGTTCTTC.

This clonotype has a count of ten or more. The chain has TRBV2 and TRBJ2-5, with a weak D call TRBD2 (5 bases). This CDR3 spans 14 amino acids. CDR1 is SNHLY, CDR2 FYNNEI, per germline. Trimming took 4 bases from V and 1 from J, leaving 10 bases between them. CDR3 bases: TGTGCCAGCAGTGTTACTAGATCCCAAGAGACCCAGTACTTC. Translating it yields CASSVTRSQETQYF.